This paragraph covers one T cell receptor (beta chain) sequence. Antigen unknown. This PCR relied on a set of 60 Vbeta primers and 13 Jbeta primers. TCRdb keeps only in-frame clones here, not all; method: immunoSEQ multiplex PCR. The table shows about 120,000 clones, with around 80% occurring only once. The data stem from a study of cytomegalovirus exposure and HLA in healthy donors. This CDR3 contains 14 residues. Study conclusions and caveats: A later analysis revealed that TCR association rates differed between HLA loci, peaking at DRB1 and bottoming out at HLA-C. Earlier analysis yielded a pattern in which most TCR beta V segments were productive about 90% or about 30% of the time.

J is TRBJ2-1 and V is TRBV21-1; the table names TRBD2, a call not compared with the DNA. TRBV21-1 is shown as a pseudogene. This sequence originates from a man aged 18 to 29 in good health and CMV-seronegative. Specimen: PBMCs. The CDR3: CASSSADSPHEQFF. CDR3 bases: TGTGCCAGCAGCTCCGCGGACTCCCCTCATGAGCAGTTCTTC.